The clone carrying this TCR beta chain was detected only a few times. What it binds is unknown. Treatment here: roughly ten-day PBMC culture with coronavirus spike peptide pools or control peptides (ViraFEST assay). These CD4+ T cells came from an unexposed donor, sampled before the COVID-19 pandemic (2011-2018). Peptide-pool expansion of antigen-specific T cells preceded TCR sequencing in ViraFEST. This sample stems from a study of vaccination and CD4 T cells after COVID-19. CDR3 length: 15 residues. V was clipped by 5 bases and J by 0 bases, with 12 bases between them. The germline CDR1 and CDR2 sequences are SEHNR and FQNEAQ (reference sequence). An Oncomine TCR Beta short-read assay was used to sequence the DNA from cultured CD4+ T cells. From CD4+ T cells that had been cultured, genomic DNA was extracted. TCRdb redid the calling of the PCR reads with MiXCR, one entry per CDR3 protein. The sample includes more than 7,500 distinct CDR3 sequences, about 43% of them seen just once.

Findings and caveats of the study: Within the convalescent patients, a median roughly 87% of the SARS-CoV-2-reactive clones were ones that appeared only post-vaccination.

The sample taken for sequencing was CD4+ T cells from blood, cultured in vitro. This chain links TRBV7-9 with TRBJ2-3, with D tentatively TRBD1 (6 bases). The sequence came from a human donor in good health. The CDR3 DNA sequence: TGTGCCAGCAGCGAACAGGGAATCAGCACAGATACGCAGTATTTT. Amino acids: CASSEQGISTDTQYF.